This TCR beta chain stems from a study of T cell responses to AZD1222 COVID-19 vaccine. This clone was detected only a few times. The CDR3 contains 11 residues. Germline V CDR1 and CDR2: MNHEY, SMNVEV (reference sequence). V was clipped by 3 bases and J by 9 bases, with 9 bases between them. The table came from immunoSEQ multiplex PCR; TCRdb's copy has only in-frame clones and leaves some out. Here the sample spans 160,000 or so clones, around 93% being singletons. V and J are TRBV27 and TRBJ2-7; D may be TRBD1 or TRBD2 (5 bases each). The origin of this receptor is an adult in good health. This specimen was peripheral blood, taken on day 0 of AZD1222 vaccination. The CDR3 sequence is CASSFGAAQYF. DNA for the CDR3: TGTGCCAGCAGTTTCGGGGCGGCGCAGTACTTC.